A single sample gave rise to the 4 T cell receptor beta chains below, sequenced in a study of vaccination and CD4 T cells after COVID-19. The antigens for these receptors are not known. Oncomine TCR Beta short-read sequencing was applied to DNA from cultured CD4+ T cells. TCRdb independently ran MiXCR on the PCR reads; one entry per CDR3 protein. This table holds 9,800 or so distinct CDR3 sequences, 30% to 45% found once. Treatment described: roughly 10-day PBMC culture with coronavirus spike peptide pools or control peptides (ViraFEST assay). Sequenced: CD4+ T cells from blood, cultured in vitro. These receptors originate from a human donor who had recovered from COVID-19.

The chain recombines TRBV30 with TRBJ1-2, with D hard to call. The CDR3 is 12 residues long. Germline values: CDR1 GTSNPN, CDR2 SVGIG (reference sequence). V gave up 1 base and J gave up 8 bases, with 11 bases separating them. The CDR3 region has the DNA TGTGCCTGGAGTGGAGGGTCCGAGGGCTACACCTTC. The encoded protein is CAWSGGSEGYTF.

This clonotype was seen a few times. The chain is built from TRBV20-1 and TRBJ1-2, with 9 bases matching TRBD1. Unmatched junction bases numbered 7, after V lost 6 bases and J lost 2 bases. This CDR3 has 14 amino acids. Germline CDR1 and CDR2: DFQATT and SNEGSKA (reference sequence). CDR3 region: CSAIGTGQNYGYTF. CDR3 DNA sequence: TGCAGTGCCATCGGGACAGGGCAGAACTATGGCTACACCTTC.

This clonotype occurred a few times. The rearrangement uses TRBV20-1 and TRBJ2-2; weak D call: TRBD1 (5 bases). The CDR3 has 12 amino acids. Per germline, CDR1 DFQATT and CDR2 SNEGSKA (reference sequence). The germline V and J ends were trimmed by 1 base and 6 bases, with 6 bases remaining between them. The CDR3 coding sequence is TGCAGTGCTAGAGGGGGCCCCGGGGAGCTGTTTTTT. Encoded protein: CSARGGPGELFF.

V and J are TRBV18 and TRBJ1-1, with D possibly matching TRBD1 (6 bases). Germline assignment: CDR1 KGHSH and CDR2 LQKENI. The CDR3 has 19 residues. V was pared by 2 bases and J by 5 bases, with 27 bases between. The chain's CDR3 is CASSPFVVSEGTQGTEAFF. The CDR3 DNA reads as TGTGCCAGCTCACCATTCGTAGTCAGTGAGGGTACCCAGGGGACTGAAGCTTTCTTT.